The clone carrying this TCR beta chain was seen at least ten times. What it recognizes is unknown. With each sample, at least 5 micrograms of total RNA were extracted. Germline CDR1 and CDR2: LGHNA and YSLEER. The CDR3 is made up of 20 amino acids. J lost 2 bases, V lost 0 bases, and 11 bases had no gene match. Next came a second PCR, run for 7 to 11 cycles, which used a sample-barcoded 5' primer along with a J-beta primer mix. Each TCR beta cDNA got a 12-nucleotide random molecular identifier. Each CDR3 protein is one row after TCRdb ran MiXCR on the 5' RACE reads. The repertoire holds roughly 700,000 distinct CDR3 sequences, with around 49% as singletons. These data are taken from a study of blood T cells in healthy people across ages. General observations from the study: TCR beta diversity, measured per million T cells, fell in a roughly linear way with age. Higher diversity and more naive CD4+ cells were features of long-lived donors, compared to aged donors.

Source material: blood. The clonotype was recovered from an older woman in good health. The V gene is TRBV4-3, the J gene TRBJ1-6; the match to TRBD1 covers 9 bases. This CDR3 reads CASSQDVLGQGRTYNSPLHF. The CDR3 coding sequence is TGCGCCAGCAGCCAAGACGTCCTGGGACAGGGAAGGACCTATAATTCACCCCTCCACTTT.